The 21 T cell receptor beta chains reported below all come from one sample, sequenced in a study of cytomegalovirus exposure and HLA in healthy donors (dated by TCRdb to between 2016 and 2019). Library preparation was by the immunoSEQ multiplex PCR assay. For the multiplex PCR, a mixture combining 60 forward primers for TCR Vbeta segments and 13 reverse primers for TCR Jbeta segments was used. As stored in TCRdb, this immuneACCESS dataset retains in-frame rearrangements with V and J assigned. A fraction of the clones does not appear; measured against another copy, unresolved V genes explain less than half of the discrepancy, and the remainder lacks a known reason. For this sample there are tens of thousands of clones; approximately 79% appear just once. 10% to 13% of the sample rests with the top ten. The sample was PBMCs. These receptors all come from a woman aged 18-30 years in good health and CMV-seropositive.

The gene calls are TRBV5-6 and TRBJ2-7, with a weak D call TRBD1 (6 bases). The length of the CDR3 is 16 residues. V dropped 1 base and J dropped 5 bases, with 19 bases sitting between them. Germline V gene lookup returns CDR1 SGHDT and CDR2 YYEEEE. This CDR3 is CASSLRQGFIGDEQYF. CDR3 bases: TGTGCCAGCAGCTTGCGCCAGGGGTTTATAGGGGACGAGCAGTACTTC.

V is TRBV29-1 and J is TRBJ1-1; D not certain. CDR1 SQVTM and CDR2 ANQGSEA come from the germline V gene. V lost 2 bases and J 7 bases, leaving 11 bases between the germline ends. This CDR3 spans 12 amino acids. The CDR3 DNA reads TGCAGCGTTGAAATTGGGCCCTATGAAGCTTTCTTT. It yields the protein CSVEIGPYEAFF. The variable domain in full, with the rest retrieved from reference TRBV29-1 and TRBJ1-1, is SAVISQKPSRDICQRGTSLTIQCQVDSQVTMMFWYRQQPGQSLTLIATANQGSEATYESGFVIDKFPISRPNLTFSTLTVSNMSPEDSSIYLCSVEIGPYEAFFGQGTRLTVV.

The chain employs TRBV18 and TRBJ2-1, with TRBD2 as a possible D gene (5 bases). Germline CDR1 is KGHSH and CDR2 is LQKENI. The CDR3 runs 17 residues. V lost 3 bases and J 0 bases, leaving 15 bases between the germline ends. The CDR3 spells CASSPPARRSSYNEQFF. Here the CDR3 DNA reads TGTGCCAGCTCACCCCCGGCACGGAGGAGCTCCTACAATGAGCAGTTCTTC.

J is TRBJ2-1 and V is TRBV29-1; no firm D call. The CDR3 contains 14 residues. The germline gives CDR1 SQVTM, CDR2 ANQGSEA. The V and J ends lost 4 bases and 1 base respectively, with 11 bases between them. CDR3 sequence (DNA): TGCAGCGTTGTGTGGAGTTCGTCCTACAATGAGCAGTTCTTC. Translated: CSVVWSSSYNEQFF.

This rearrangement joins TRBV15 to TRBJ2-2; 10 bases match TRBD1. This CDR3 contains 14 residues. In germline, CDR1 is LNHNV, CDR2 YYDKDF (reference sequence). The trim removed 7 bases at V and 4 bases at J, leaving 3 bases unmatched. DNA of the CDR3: TGTGCCACCACCCGGGACAGGGGCACCGGGGAGCTGTTTTTT. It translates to CATTRDRGTGELFF.

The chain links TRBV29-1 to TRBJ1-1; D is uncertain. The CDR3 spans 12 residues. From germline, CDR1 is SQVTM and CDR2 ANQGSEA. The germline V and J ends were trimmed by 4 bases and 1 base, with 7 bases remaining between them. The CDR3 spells CSVARSNTEAFF. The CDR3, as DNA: TGCAGCGTTGCTCGTTCGAACACTGAAGCTTTCTTT.

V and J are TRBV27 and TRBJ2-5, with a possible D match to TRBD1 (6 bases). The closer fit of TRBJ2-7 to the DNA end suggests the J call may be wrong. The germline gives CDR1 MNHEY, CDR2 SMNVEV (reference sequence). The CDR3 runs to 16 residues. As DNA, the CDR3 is TGTGCCAGCAAAAGGATACAGGGACCGGTAGGGTACGAGCAGTACTTC. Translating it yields CASKRIQGPVGYEQYF.

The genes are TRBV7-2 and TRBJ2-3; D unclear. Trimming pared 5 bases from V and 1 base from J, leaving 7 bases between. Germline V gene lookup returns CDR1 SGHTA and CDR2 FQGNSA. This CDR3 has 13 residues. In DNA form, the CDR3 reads TGTGCCAGCAGCCCTTTCGGCACAGATACGCAGTATTTT. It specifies CASSPFGTDTQYF.

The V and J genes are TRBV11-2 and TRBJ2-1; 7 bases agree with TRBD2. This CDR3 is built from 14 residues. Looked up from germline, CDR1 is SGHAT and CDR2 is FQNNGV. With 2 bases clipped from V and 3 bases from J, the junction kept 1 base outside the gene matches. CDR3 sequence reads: CASSLRGDYNEQFF. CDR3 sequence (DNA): TGTGCCAGCAGCTTACGGGGGGACTACAATGAGCAGTTCTTC.

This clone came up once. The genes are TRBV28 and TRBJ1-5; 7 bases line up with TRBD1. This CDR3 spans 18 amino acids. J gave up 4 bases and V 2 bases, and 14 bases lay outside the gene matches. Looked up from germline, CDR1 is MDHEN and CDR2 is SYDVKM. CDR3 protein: CASSLGVRRTGLNQPQHF. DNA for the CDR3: TGTGCCAGCAGTTTAGGCGTTCGGAGGACAGGATTAAATCAGCCCCAGCATTTT. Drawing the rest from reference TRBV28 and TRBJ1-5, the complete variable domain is DVKVTQSSRYLVKRTGEKVFLECVQDMDHENMFWYRQDPGLGLRLIYFSYDVKMKEKGDIPEGYSVSREKKERFSLILESASTNQTSMYLCASSLGVRRTGLNQPQHFGDGTRLSIL.

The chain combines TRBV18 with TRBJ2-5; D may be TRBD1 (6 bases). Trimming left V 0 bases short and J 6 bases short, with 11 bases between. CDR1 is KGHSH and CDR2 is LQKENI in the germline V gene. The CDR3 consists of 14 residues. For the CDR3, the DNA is TGTGCCAGCTCACCACCGGCAGGGGAACAGACCCAGTACTTC. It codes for CASSPPAGEQTQYF.

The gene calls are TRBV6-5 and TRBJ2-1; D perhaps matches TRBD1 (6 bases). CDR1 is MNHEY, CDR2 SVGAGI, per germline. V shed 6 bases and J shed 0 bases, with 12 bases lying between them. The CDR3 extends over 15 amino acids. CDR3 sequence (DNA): TGTGCCAGCAGCTTAGACAGGAGCTCCTACAATGAGCAGTTCTTC. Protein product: CASSLDRSSYNEQFF.

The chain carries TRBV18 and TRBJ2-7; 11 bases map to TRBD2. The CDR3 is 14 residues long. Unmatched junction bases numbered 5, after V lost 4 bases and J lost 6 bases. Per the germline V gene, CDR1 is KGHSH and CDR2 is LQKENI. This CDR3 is CASSQGLAGGEQYF. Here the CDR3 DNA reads TGTGCCAGCTCACAAGGACTAGCGGGTGGCGAGCAGTACTTC.

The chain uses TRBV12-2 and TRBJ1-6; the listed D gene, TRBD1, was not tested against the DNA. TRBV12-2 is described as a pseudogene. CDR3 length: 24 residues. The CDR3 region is CASRLAAAGSWDSFTSSYNSPLHF. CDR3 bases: TGTGCAAGTCGCTTAGCCGCCGCCGGGAGTTGGGACAGCTTCACGAGCTCCTATAATTCACCCCTCCACTTT.

As DNA, the CDR3 is TGTGCCAGCAGTGACCCGGACAGGGGCTACACCTTC. It yields the protein CASSDPDRGYTF. This chain links TRBV2 with TRBJ1-2; 7 bases map to TRBD1. This CDR3 is built from 12 residues. CDR1 and CDR2 from the germline V gene are SNHLY and FYNNEI. V was pared by 3 bases and J by 8 bases, with 3 bases of the junction left unmatched.

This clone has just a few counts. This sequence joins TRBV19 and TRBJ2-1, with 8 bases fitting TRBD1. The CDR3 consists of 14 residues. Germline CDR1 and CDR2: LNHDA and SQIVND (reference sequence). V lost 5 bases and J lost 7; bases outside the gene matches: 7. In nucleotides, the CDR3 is TGTGCCAGTAGTCGAGGACAGGGTTGGAATGAGCAGTTCTTC. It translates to CASSRGQGWNEQFF.

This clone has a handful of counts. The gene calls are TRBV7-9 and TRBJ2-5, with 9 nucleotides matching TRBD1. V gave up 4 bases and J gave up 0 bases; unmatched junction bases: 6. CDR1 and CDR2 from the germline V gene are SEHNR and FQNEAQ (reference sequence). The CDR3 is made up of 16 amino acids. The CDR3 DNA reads TGTGCCAGCAGCTCCGGGGACAGGGAGTACCAAGAGACCCAGTACTTC. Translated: CASSSGDREYQETQYF.

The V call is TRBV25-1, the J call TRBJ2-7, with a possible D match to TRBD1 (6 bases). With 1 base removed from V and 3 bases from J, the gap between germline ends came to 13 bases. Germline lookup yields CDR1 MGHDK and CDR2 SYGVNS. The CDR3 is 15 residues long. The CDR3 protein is CASSESQGPYYEQYF. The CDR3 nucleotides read TGTGCCAGCAGTGAATCTCAGGGGCCCTACTACGAGCAGTACTTC.

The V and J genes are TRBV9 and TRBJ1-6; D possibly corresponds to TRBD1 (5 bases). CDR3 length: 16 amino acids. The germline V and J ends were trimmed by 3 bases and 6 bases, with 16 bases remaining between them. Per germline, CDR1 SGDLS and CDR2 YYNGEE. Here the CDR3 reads CASSAPRGWPNSPLHF. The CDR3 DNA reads TGTGCCAGCAGCGCCCCTCGGGGGTGGCCTAATTCACCCCTCCACTTT.

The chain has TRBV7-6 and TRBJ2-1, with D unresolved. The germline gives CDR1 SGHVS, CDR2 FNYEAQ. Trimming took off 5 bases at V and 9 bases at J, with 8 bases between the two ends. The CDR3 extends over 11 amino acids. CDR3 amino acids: CASSPAVEQFF. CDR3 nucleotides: TGTGCCAGCAGCCCGGCGGTTGAGCAGTTCTTC.

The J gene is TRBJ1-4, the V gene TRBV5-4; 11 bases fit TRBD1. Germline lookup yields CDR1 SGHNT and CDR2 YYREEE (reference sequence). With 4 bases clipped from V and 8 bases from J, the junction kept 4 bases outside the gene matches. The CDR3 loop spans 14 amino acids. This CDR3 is CASSPGTGGEKLFF. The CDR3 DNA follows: TGTGCCAGCAGCCCCGGGACAGGGGGGGAAAAACTGTTTTTT. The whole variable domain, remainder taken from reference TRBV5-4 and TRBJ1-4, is ETGVTQSPTHLIKTRGQQVTLRCSSQSGHNTVSWYQQALGQGPQFIFQYYREEENGRGNFPPRFSGLQFPNYSSELNVNALELDDSALYLCASSPGTGGEKLFFGSGTQLSVL.